This entry is about one T cell receptor (beta chain). The antigen is not known. This sample was taken from a study of cytomegalovirus exposure and HLA in healthy donors. Germline values: CDR1 SGHVS, CDR2 FQNEAQ. The CDR3 length is 16 residues. The V and J ends lost 5 bases and 7 bases, in that order; junction bases with no gene match: 14. A multiplex PCR was run with 60 Vbeta primers and 13 Jbeta primers. Sequencing was performed with immunoSEQ multiplex PCR; in TCRdb, only in-frame clones are kept and a portion is missing. The listing records about 55,000 clones. Study-level points and caveats: Specificity for CMV antigens was confirmed in vitro for a few of the CMV-associated chains.

Sequenced input: PBMCs. The receptor was derived from a man in his fifties or sixties in good health and CMV-seropositive. The chain uses TRBV7-8 and TRBJ2-1, with 7 bases aligning to TRBD2. CDR3 in amino acids: CASSQASSGVGNEQFF. The CDR3 region has the DNA TGTGCCAGCAGCCAAGCCTCGAGCGGGGTGGGGAATGAGCAGTTCTTC.